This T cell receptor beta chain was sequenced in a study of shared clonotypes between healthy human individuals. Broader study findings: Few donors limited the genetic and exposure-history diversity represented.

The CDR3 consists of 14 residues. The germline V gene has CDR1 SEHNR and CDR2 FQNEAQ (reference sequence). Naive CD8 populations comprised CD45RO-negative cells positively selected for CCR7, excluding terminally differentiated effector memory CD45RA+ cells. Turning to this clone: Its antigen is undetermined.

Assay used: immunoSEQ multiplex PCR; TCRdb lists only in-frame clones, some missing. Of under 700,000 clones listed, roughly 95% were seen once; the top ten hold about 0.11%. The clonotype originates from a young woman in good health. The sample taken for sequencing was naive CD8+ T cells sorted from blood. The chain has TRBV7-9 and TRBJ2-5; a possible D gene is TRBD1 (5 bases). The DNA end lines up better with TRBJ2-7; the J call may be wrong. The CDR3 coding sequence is TGTGCCAGCAGTTCACCACAGGCCCCCTACGAGCAGTACTTC. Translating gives CASSSPQAPYEQYF.